The sequence of this TCR beta chain was determined in a study of cytomegalovirus exposure and HLA in healthy donors. Study context: The early release's HLA-typed donors yielded 65 million to 85 million unique TCRs.

Study-wide findings and caveats: There were some V segments, including TRBV6-2 and TRBV6-3, excluded as indistinguishable. The listing of about 150 TCR beta chains classed them as cytomegalovirus-associated. A further, later analysis showed that HLA-associated TCR beta chains (compared with equally common others) were more clonally expanded.

Researchers ran the PCR with 60 Vbeta and 13 Jbeta primers. The repertoire was sequenced with immunoSEQ multiplex PCR; TCRdb's copy has only in-frame clones and lacks some. This sample's clone table lists tens of thousands of clones. Comment on this clone: Its specificity is unknown.

Trimming removed 4 bases from V and 7 bases from J; junction bases left unmatched: 17. The germline gives CDR1 SGHDT, CDR2 YYEEEE. This CDR3 contains 18 residues. Material for sequencing was PBMCs. This TCR was recovered from a man in his fifties in good health and CMV-seronegative. The genes are TRBV5-6 and TRBJ2-2, with 9 positions matching TRBD1. This chain's CDR3 is CASSPDRGSPLLVGELFF. The CDR3 coding sequence is TGTGCCAGCAGCCCTGACAGGGGGTCTCCTTTATTGGTCGGGGAGCTGTTTTTT.